This TCR beta chain was sequenced for a study of cytomegalovirus exposure and HLA in healthy donors (dated by TCRdb to the late 2010s). Concerning the study at large: A later analysis indicated that the 95 to 150 validation repertoires were generated on the platform also employed for the 600 to 750 repertoires of the first cohort. Along with the approximately 650-subject first cohort, a separate validation cohort of over a hundred different subjects was used. To predict cytomegalovirus infection status, the study brought together high-throughput TCR immunosequencing, statistical association of individual TCRs with disease status, and machine learning. The study aimed to test whether cataloging public T cell receptors could reveal signatures of past pathogen exposure.

Trimming leaves V shorter by 3 bases and J shorter by 2 bases, with the junction holding 14 bases beyond the gene matches. For CDR1 and CDR2, the germline V gene lists SGHDN and FVKESK. The CDR3 runs 18 amino acids, cysteine and phenylalanine included. This entry keeps only the CDR3 DNA: 54 bases, framed from base 1. The receptor library was made with the immunoSEQ multiplex PCR assay. The published analysis was carried out like this. A statistical classification framework was built for diagnosing cytomegalovirus status from the catalog of TCR beta chain sequences. Not all clones reach the TCRdb copy of this immuneACCESS table, which keeps in-frame sequences only. Checked studies attribute under half of the gap to unresolved V genes and leave the rest unexplained. Clone size and the V and J calls come from that table; the DNA yielded D and trimming. The sample data list 65,000 to 80,000 clones, and 94% of these were observed just once. Around 2.1% of the sample is held by the ten biggest clonotypes.

Comments on this clone: Its antigen is unknown. No base quality information exists; no much larger clone differs at one position.

Donors formed part of the validation cohort, which comprised fewer than 150 subjects and was distinct from the first cohort of roughly 600 subjects. Results the study describes overall, beyond this receptor: A total of some 180 TCR beta chains were listed by the study as associated with cytomegalovirus. In vitro tests confirmed that a few of the cytomegalovirus-associated TCR beta chains recognize cytomegalovirus antigens. While some public TCRs were present in many individuals, most TCR sequences turned up only very rarely across donors. In a later analysis, TCRs clustered in the first cohort were found to also tend to co-occur in the 110 or so validation repertoires, with approximately 93% of cluster scores above 0. A later analysis had no HLA typing for the validation cohort, so co-occurrence there was scored across all 120 repertoires. It was suggested by the authors that the approach could potentially be generalized to other disease states and immunological phenotypes. Cytomegalovirus status was reported to be diagnosed by the classifier with high specificity and sensitivity in both the original and validation cohorts.

Input material: PBMCs. The chain was built from TRBV14 and TRBJ2-3; TRBD1 agrees with 7 junctional bases. The receptor was isolated from a young woman in good health and CMV-seronegative. The nucleotide sequence reads TGTGCCAGCAGCCAGTATAATACCGACAGGGATTACACAGATACGCAGTATTTT. It translates as CASSQYNTDRDYTDTQYF. Extended through the reference TRBV14 and TRBJ2-3 proteins, this CDR3 yields the full variable domain: EAGVTQFPSHSVIEKGQTVTLRCDPISGHDNLYWYRRVMGKEIKFLLHFVKESKQDESGMPNNRFLAERTGGTYSTLKVQPAELEDSGVYFCASSQYNTDRDYTDTQYFGPGTRLTVL.